This T cell receptor (beta chain) derives from a study of cytomegalovirus exposure and HLA in healthy donors. Study-wide results and limits: Reported findings show TCR beta sequences accurately forecast HLA-A and HLA-B alleles in most subjects. It was fewer than 200 TCR beta chains that were listed as cytomegalovirus-associated.

Primers for the PCR totalled 60 Vbeta and 13 Jbeta. Clones were read by immunoSEQ multiplex PCR, and TCRdb kept only the in-frame ones, dropping some. The repertoire holds 90,000 or so clones, roughly 67% seen once, with about 6.3% in the top ten. The CDR3 covers 14 residues. Deletions cut 4 bases from V and 0 bases from J, with 9 bases between. CDR1 and CDR2 (germline): MNHEY, SVGAGI. A word on this clone: Antigen specificity is unknown.

Source material: PBMCs. The V call is TRBV6-5, the J call TRBJ1-1, with D unclear. The source of this sequence is a boy younger than 18 in good health and CMV-seropositive. The CDR3 region has the DNA TGTGCCAGCAGTTTAGATCCGATGAACACTGAAGCTTTCTTT. It encodes CASSLDPMNTEAFF.